These 20 T cell receptor beta chains came from one sample sequenced in a study of cytomegalovirus exposure and HLA in healthy donors (dated 2017 in TCRdb). Library preparation employed the immunoSEQ multiplex PCR assay. A mixture of 60 forward primers for TCR Vbeta segments and 13 reverse primers for TCR Jbeta segments was used in the multiplex PCR. Here the immuneACCESS table is served through TCRdb, limited to in-frame sequences with V and J called. Missing clones are a known gap in these copies; in checked studies unresolved V genes cover under half, and the rest lacks a known reason. The sample yields some 91,000 clones; around 60% were counted once. The ten largest clones capture around 2% of the sample. Sequenced material: PBMCs. These receptors were obtained from a human donor in good health.

This clone occurred a few times. The CDR3 reads CSVGKTGGDGYTF. CDR3 nucleotide sequence: TGCAGCGTTGGAAAAACAGGGGGCGATGGCTACACCTTC. V gene TRBV29-1 combines with J gene TRBJ1-2, with 9 bases fitting TRBD1. Losses at the gene ends were 4 bases for V and 6 bases for J; bases not matched to a gene: 6. Germline V lookup: CDR1 SQVTM, CDR2 ANQGSEA. This CDR3 has 13 residues.

The chain links TRBV9 to TRBJ2-3, with 9 bases matching TRBD2. V lost 0 bases and J lost 0; bases outside the gene matches: 14. From germline, CDR1 is SGDLS and CDR2 YYNGEE. The CDR3 is made up of 20 amino acids. CDR3 DNA: TGTGCCAGCAGCGTAGTTGGTTTGGCGGGGGGGCACGGTAGCACAGATACGCAGTATTTT. Its translation: CASSVVGLAGGHGSTDTQYF.

The chain combines TRBV7-8 with TRBJ1-1; D not resolved. The ends were cut back, 5 bases at V and 10 bases at J, with 17 bases in the middle. The CDR3 runs 13 residues. Germline V gene sequence: CDR1 SGHVS, CDR2 FQNEAQ. The CDR3 reads CASSPGSALGAFF. CDR3 sequence (DNA): TGTGCCAGCAGCCCGGGAAGTGCGCTAGGAGCTTTCTTT.

As regards this clone: Other nucleotide sequences in the sample specify the same CDR3. V and J are TRBV18 and TRBJ2-7; 12 bases agree with TRBD2. The V and J ends lost 3 bases and 2 bases, in that order; junction bases with no gene match: 5. This CDR3 has 16 amino acids. Germline assignment: CDR1 KGHSH and CDR2 LQKENI. The CDR3 DNA sequence: TGTGCCAGCTCACCCCCCCGACTAGCGGGGGCCTACGAGCAGTACTTC. Translating it yields CASSPPRLAGAYEQYF.

The chain couples TRBV21-1 to TRBJ2-5; the table's D gene call, TRBD2, was not cross checked with the DNA. TRBV21-1 is marked as a pseudogene. There are 16 residues in the CDR3. The CDR3 loop is CASSKVSTFSWETQYF. For the CDR3, the DNA is TGTGCCAGCAGCAAAGTGAGTACCTTTAGCTGGGAGACCCAGTACTTC.

In DNA, the CDR3 is TGTGCCAGCAGCCCATACCTACAGGGGGCCACAGATACGCAGTATTTT. Its protein product is CASSPYLQGATDTQYF. The V and J genes are TRBV11-3 and TRBJ2-3; TRBD1 matches 9 bases. CDR1 SGHNT and CDR2 YENEEA come from the germline V gene. This CDR3 has 16 residues. V gave up 5 bases and J gave up 2 bases; unmatched junction bases: 8.

The V gene is TRBV2, the J gene TRBJ2-1, with D possibly being TRBD1 (6 bases). Between the trimmed V and J ends, which lost 1 base and 7 bases, there was a span of 14 bases. CDR1 is SNHLY and CDR2 is FYNNEI in the germline V gene. The CDR3 covers 15 residues. CDR3 DNA sequence: TGTGCCAGCAGTGAAGAAACAGGGTTTGGGAATGAGCAGTTCTTC. It translates to CASSEETGFGNEQFF.

V is TRBV6-6 and J is TRBJ1-5, with D unresolved. In germline, CDR1 is MNHNY, CDR2 SVGAGI (reference sequence). This CDR3 region has 15 residues. The germline V and J ends were trimmed by 3 bases and 0 bases, with 9 bases remaining between them. CDR3 loop: CASSYLSDSNQPQHF. CDR3 nucleotides: TGTGCCAGCAGTTATCTATCCGATAGCAATCAGCCCCAGCATTTT.

The table lists this clone with a count of one. The chain carries TRBV11-1 and TRBJ2-7; the match to TRBD1 covers 8 bases. The CDR3 is 13 residues long. Unmatched junction bases numbered 3, after V lost 4 bases and J lost 4 bases. Germline CDR1 reads SGHAT; CDR2 reads FQDESV (reference sequence). The CDR3 protein is CASSWNRGYEQYF. The CDR3 DNA follows: TGTGCCAGCAGCTGGAACAGGGGGTACGAGCAGTACTTC.

This clone was seen only a few times. The rearrangement joins TRBV7-3 to TRBJ2-7, with TRBD1 identical over 10 bases. Unmatched junction bases numbered 5, after V lost 1 base and J lost 5 bases. Germline CDR1 reads SGHTA; CDR2 reads FQGTGA. CDR3 length equals 15 residues. CDR3: CASSLRRTGGDEQYF. CDR3 DNA sequence: TGTGCCAGCAGCTTAAGGCGGACAGGGGGAGACGAGCAGTACTTC.

In this sample, this clone turned up a few times. V gene TRBV5-1 combines with J gene TRBJ2-3, with D hard to call. The V end was cut by 1 base, the J end by 4 bases, with 13 bases between. Germline V gene data show CDR1 as SGHRS and CDR2 as YFSETQ. The CDR3 length is 15 residues. The DNA of the CDR3 is TGCGCCAGCAGCTTGCTGGATTCCGGGTCAGATACGCAGTATTTT. Protein: CASSLLDSGSDTQYF.

There are a few counts of this clone. The chain joins TRBV29-1 to TRBJ2-5; TRBD1 is a possible D gene (5 bases). This CDR3 has 13 residues. V was trimmed by 2 bases and J by 5 bases, leaving 12 bases between them. The germline V gene has CDR1 SQVTM and CDR2 ANQGSEA. This chain's CDR3 is CSVEKGKRETQYF. As DNA, the CDR3 is TGCAGCGTTGAAAAGGGGAAGAGGGAGACCCAGTACTTC.

This clone showed up just a few times. V gene TRBV6-6 combines with J gene TRBJ2-7, with TRBD2 matching 15 bases. The CDR3 has 14 amino acids. V dropped 10 bases and J dropped 7; count of bases not matched to a gene: 8. Germline lookup yields CDR1 MNHNY and CDR2 SVGAGI (reference sequence). CDR3 coding DNA: TGTGCCACCGGACTAGCGGGGGGGGGTTTGGAGCAGTACTTC. Translating it yields CATGLAGGGLEQYF.

This clone has just a few counts. The rearrangement links TRBV7-2 to TRBJ2-3; D uncertain. The V gene's germline CDR1 is SGHTA and CDR2 FQGNSA. This CDR3 comprises 13 residues. The V gene lost 0 bases and the J gene lost 3 bases, with 4 bases spanning the gap. DNA of the CDR3: TGTGCCAGCAGCTTAGCGAGGACAGATACGCAGTATTTT. Its protein is CASSLARTDTQYF. Full variable domain (remainder filled in from reference TRBV7-2 and TRBJ2-3): GAGVSQSPSNKVTEKGKDVELRCDPISGHTALYWYRQSLGQGLEFLIYFQGNSAPDKSGLPSDRFSAERTGGSVSTLTIQRTQQEDSAVYLCASSLARTDTQYFGPGTRLTVL.

This clone was seen only a few times. The gene calls are TRBV5-5 and TRBJ2-3; possibly TRBD2 for D (6 bases). CDR3 size: 19 residues. Trimming took 1 base from V and 0 from J, leaving 21 bases between them. Germline-derived CDR1 and CDR2 are SGHKS and YYEKEE (reference sequence). The chain's CDR3 is CASSLTLGLTTGSTDTQYF. The CDR3 DNA is TGTGCCAGCAGCTTGACGCTAGGACTAACAACTGGAAGCACAGATACGCAGTATTTT. Based on the CDR3 plus reference TRBV5-5 and TRBJ2-3, the full variable domain is DAGVTQSPTHLIKTRGQQVTLRCSPISGHKSVSWYQQVLGQGPQFIFQYYEKEERGRGNFPDRFSARQFPNYSSELNVNALLLGDSALYLCASSLTLGLTTGSTDTQYFGPGTRLTVL.

This clone appeared a single time. This chain uses TRBV18 with TRBJ2-3; 8 bases are a match to TRBD2. Germline CDR1 reads KGHSH; CDR2 reads LQKENI. The CDR3 has 15 amino acids. J gave up 2 bases and V 3 bases, and 4 bases lay outside the gene matches. CDR3 loop: CASSPTSGHTDTQYF. The CDR3 DNA follows: TGTGCCAGCTCACCTACTAGCGGACACACAGATACGCAGTATTTT.

The chain has TRBV9 and TRBJ2-7; 13 nucleotides align to TRBD2. Germline V CDR1 and CDR2: SGDLS, YYNGEE. There are 17 residues in the CDR3. V lost 4 bases, J lost 3 bases, and 10 bases stayed unmatched. The CDR3 region has the DNA TGTGCCAGCAGCCTGGCCGGGACTAGCGGGGAAATCTACGAGCAGTACTTC. Translating it yields CASSLAGTSGEIYEQYF. Combining the CDR3 with reference TRBV9 and TRBJ2-7 gives the whole variable domain DSGVTQTPKHLITATGQRVTLRCSPRSGDLSVYWYQQSLDQGLQFLIQYYNGEERAKGNILERFSAQQFPDLHSELNLSSLELGDSALYFCASSLAGTSGEIYEQYFGPGTRLTVT.

Turning to this clone: At one boundary the junction diverges from the germline segment, which might be a read error. The rearrangement uses TRBV7-9 and TRBJ1-6, with D perhaps matching TRBD1 (6 bases). Germline V gives CDR1 SEHNR, CDR2 FQNEAQ (reference sequence). This CDR3 has 15 residues. In DNA, the CDR3 is TGTGCCAGCAGCCTAGCCGGGACAAAAGGCTCACCCCTCCACTTT. The encoded protein is CASSLAGTKGSPLHF.

The chain combines TRBV2 with TRBJ2-7, with D tentatively TRBD1 (5 bases). Trimming took 5 bases from V and 4 from J, leaving 6 bases between them. The germline CDR1 and CDR2 sequences are SNHLY and FYNNEI. The CDR3 runs to 11 residues. CDR3 sequence: CASSRGYEQYF. The CDR3 bases are TGTGCCAGCAGTAGGGGTTACGAGCAGTACTTC. Supplemented by reference TRBV2 and TRBJ2-7, the full variable domain reads EPEVTQTPSHQVTQMGQEVILRCVPISNHLYFYWYRQILGQKVEFLVSFYNNEISEKSEIFDDQFSVERPDGSNFTLKIRSTKLEDSAMYFCASSRGYEQYFGPGTRLTVT.

This clone was counted only a few times. The chain employs TRBV20-1 and TRBJ1-4; the D is unclear. CDR1 and CDR2 (germline): DFQATT, SNEGSKA (reference sequence). V dropped 6 bases and J dropped 3 bases, with 5 bases sitting between them. The CDR3 has 11 amino acids. CDR3 protein: CSAPSNEKLFF. DNA of the CDR3: TGCAGTGCCCCCTCTAATGAAAAACTGTTTTTT.